Detailed here is one T cell receptor beta chain. Its antigen remains unknown. Investigators profiled TCR beta VDJ and CDR3 from genomic DNA template. Each CDR3 protein gets one entry after TCRdb re-called the reads with MiXCR. This table holds some 290,000 distinct CDR3 sequences, approximately 57% found once. Germline V gene data show CDR1 as LNHNV and CDR2 as YYDKDF (reference sequence). The CDR3 spans 13 residues. The germline V and J ends were trimmed by 5 bases and 0 bases, with 7 bases remaining between them. The data were taken from a study of CD8+CD57+ T cells in acquired aplastic anemia. Study-wide results and limits: Between patients and controls, approximately 29 CD8+ CDR3 sequences were found in common. Statistical testing detected no significant gap in CD8+ Simpson's diversity between patients and controls.

The chain joins TRBV15 to TRBJ1-1; D gene ambiguous. The TCR was taken from a human donor with severe aplastic anemia or a healthy control (not recorded which). Source material: sorted CD4+, CD8+, or CD8+CD57+ T cells (not recorded which) from PBMCs. The CDR3 sequence is CATSLALNTEAFF. CDR3 bases: TGTGCCACCAGCCTAGCACTGAACACTGAAGCTTTCTTT. Full variable domain (outside the CDR3, taken from reference TRBV15 and TRBJ1-1): DAMVIQNPRYQVTQFGKPVTLSCSQTLNHNVMYWYQQKSSQAPKLLFHYYDKDFNNEADTPDNFQSRRPNTSFCFLDIRSPGLGDTAMYLCATSLALNTEAFFGQGTRLTVV.